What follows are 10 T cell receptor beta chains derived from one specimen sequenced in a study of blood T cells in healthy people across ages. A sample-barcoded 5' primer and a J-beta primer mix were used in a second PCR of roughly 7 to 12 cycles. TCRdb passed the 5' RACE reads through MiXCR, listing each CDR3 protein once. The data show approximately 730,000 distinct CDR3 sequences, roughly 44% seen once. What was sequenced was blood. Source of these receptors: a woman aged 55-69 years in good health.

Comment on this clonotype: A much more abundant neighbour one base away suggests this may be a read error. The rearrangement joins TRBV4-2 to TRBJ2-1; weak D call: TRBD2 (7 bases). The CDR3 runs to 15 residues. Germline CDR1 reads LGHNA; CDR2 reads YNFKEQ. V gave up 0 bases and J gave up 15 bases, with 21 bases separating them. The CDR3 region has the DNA TGTGCCAGCAGCCAAGATTCCGGCCTAAGGGGGAGGGGGTTCTTC. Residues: CASSQDSGLRGRGFF.

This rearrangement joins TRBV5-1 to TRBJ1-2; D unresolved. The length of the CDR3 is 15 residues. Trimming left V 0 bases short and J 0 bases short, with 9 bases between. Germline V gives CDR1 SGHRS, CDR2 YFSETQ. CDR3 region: CASSLEWVSNYGYTF. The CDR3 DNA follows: TGCGCCAGCAGCTTGGAGTGGGTCTCTAACTATGGCTACACCTTC.

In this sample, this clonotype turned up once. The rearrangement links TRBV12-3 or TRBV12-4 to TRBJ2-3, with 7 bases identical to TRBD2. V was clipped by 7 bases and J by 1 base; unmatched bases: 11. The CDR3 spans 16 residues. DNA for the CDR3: TGTGCCAGCAACTGGGGAGGGGTAGCGGGCACAGATACGCAGTATTTT. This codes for CASNWGGVAGTDTQYF.

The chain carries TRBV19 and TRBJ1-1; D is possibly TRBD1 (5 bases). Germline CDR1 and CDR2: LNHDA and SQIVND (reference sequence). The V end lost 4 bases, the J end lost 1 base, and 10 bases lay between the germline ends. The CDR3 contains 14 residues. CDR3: CASSNQQENTEAFF. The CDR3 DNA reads TGTGCCAGTAGTAACCAACAGGAGAACACTGAAGCTTTCTTT.

The CDR3 sequence is CASSSRDRGRGYTF. Here the CDR3 DNA reads TGTGCCAGTAGCAGCAGGGACAGGGGAAGGGGCTACACCTTC. This chain uses TRBV21-1 with TRBJ1-2; TRBD1 is taken as the D call from the table, unchecked against the DNA. TRBV21-1 is described as a pseudogene. The CDR3 is 14 amino acids.

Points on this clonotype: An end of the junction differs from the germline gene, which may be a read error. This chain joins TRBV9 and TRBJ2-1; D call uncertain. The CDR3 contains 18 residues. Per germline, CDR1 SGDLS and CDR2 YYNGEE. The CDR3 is CAGSVYDRPSSSYNEQFF. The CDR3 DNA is TGTGCCGGCAGCGTCTACGACCGACCTTCAAGCTCCTACAATGAGCAGTTCTTC.

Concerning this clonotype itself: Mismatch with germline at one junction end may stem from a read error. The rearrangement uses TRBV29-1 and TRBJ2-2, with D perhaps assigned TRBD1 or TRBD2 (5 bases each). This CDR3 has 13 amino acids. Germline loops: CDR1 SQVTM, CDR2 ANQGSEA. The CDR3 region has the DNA TGCAGCGGACAAGGGGTTCGGAACGGGGAGCCGTTTTTT. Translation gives CSGQGVRNGEPFF.

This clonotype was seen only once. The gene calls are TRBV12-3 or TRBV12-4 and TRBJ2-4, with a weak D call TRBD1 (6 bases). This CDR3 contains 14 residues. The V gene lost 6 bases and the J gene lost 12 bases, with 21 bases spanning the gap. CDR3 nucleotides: TGTGCCAGCAGCCTAACAGGGTTTCGGGACACTCAGTACTTC. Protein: CASSLTGFRDTQYF.

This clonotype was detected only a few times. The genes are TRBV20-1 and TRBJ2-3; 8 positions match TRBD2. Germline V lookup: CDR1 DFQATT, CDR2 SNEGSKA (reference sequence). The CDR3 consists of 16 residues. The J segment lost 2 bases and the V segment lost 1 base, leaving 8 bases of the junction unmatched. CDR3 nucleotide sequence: TGCAGTGCTAGAGCCCTACTAGCGGAGTCCACAGATACGCAGTATTTT. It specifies CSARALLAESTDTQYF.

CDR3 region: CASSLSPRGGEETQYF. CDR3 bases: TGTGCCAGCAGTTTAAGTCCCCGGGGAGGGGAGGAGACCCAGTACTTC. The V call is TRBV28, the J call TRBJ2-5; 7 bases agree with TRBD2. From germline, CDR1 is MDHEN and CDR2 SYDVKM. The CDR3 runs 16 residues. V shed 2 bases, J shed 5 bases, and the junction held 11 bases outside the gene matches.